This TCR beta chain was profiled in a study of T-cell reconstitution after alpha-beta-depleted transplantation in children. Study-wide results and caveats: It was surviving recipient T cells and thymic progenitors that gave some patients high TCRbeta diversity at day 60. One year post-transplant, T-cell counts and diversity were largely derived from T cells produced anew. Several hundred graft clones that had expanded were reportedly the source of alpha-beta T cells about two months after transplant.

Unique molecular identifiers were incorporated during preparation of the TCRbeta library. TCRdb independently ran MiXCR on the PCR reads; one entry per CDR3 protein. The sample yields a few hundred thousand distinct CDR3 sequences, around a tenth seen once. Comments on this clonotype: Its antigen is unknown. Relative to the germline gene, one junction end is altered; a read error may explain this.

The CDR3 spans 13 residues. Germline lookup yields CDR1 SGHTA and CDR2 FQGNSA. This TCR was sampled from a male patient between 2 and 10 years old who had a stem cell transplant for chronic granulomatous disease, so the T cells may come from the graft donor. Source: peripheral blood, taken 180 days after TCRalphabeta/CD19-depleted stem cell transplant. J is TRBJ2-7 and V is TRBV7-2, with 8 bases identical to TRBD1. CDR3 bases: TGTTCCAGCAGCTCGGACAGGGTCTACGAGCAGTACTTC. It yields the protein CSSSSDRVYEQYF.